The subject of this entry is one TCR beta chain. As yet, its antigen is unknown. The data belong to a study of lymphopenia after photon versus proton radiotherapy. The repertoire was sequenced with immunoSEQ multiplex PCR; TCRdb's copy has only in-frame clones and lacks some. The sample carries around 28,000 clones, 81% recorded once. CDR1 MNHNS and CDR2 SASEGT come from the germline V gene. This CDR3 comprises 14 residues. Trimming removed 2 bases from V and 1 base from J, with 5 bases in between. Study-wide findings and caveats: After the lymphocyte nadir, photon-treated repertoires showed oligoclonal expansion, especially of CD8+ Temra cells.

Source: peripheral blood, taken from a patient treated with photon-based radiotherapy. This clonotype originated in a man aged 45-65 years with gastric cancer. V usage is TRBV6-1 and J usage is TRBJ2-2; no firm D call. The CDR3 coding sequence is TGTGCCAGCAGTGAACGATGGAACACCGGGGAGCTGTTTTTT. Translation: CASSERWNTGELFF.